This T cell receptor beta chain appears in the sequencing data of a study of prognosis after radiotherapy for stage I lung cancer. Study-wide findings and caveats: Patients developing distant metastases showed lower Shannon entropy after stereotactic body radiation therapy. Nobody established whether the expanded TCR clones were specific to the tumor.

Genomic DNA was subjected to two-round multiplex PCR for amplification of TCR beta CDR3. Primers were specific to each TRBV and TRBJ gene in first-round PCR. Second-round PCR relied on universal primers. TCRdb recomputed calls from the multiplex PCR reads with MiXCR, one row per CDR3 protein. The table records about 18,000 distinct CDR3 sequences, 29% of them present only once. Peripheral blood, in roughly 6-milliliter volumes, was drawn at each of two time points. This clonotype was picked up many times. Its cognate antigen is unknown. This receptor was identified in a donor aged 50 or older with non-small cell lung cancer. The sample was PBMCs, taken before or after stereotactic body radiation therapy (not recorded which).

In nucleotides, the CDR3 is TGTGCCAGCAGTTACTCAAGCGGGACAGGGCGGTTCTACGAGCAGTACTTC. Translating it yields CASSYSSGTGRFYEQYF. V usage is TRBV6-2 or TRBV6-3 and J usage is TRBJ2-7; 9 bases map to TRBD1. Losses at the gene ends were 0 bases for V and 3 bases for J; bases not matched to a gene: 9. The CDR3 extends over 17 amino acids. Germline-derived CDR1 and CDR2 are MNHEY and SVGEGT.